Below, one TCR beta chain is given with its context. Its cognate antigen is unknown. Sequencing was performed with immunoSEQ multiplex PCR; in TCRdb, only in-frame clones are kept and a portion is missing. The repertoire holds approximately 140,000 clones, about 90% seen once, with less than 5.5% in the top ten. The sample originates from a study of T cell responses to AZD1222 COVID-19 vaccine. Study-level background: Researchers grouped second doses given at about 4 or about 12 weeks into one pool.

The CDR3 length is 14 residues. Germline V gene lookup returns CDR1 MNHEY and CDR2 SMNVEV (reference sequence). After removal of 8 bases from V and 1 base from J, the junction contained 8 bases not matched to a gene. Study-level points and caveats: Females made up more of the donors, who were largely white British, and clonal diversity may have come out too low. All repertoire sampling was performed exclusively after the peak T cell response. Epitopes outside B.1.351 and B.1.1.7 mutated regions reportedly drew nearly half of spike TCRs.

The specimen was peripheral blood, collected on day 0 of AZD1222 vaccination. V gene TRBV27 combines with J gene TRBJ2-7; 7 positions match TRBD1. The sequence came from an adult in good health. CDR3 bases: TGTGCCAGCGGTCGACAGGGAGCATCCTACGAGCAGTACTTC. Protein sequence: CASGRQGASYEQYF.